A selection of T cell receptor beta chains follows, all from one sample in a study of cytomegalovirus exposure and HLA in healthy donors. The method was immunoSEQ multiplex PCR; TCRdb's version includes in-frame clones alone and lacks a portion of them. The table includes 50,000 to 65,000 clones, 73% detected once. Sample: PBMCs. All receptors come from a man between 18 and 29 years old in good health and CMV-seronegative. Each CDR3 is given with its conserved first and last residue. A D gene is named only where the DNA matches it firmly. Rows give clone size only sometimes, using once, few, many, or a class for an expanded clone.

j_call | v_call | clone_size | d_call | cdr3_nt | cdr3_aa
TRBJ2-7 | TRBV25-1 | few | TRBD1 | TGTGCCAGCAGTGAATCAGGGGGAAAAGGTTCCGAGCAGTACTTC | CASSESGGKGSEQYF
TRBJ1-1 | TRBV30 | few | . | TGTGCCTGGAAGGGCGGGCCTGAAGCTTTCTTT | CAWKGGPEAFF
TRBJ2-7 | TRBV7-9 | . | TRBD2 | TGTGCCAGCGGACTAGCGGGAAGCTCCTACGAGCAGTACTTC | CASGLAGSSYEQYF
TRBJ2-7 | TRBV7-9 | few | . | TGTGCCAGCAGCTTAGCGGGGAGGGGGAACTCCTACGAGCAGTACTTC | CASSLAGRGNSYEQYF
TRBJ2-5 | TRBV19 | once | . | TGTGCCAGTAGTACCCTTCAGGGCTCCCAGTACTTC | CASSTLQGSQYF
TRBJ1-3 | TRBV30 | . | . | TGTGCCTGGGAACAGGGAAACACCATATATTTT | CAWEQGNTIYF
TRBJ2-7 | TRBV7-2 | . | TRBD1 | TGTGCCAGCAGCTTCGAGGGACAGGGGCTCTACGAGCAGTACTTC | CASSFEGQGLYEQYF
TRBJ2-2 | TRBV27 | medium-sized | TRBD2 | TGTGCCAGCTGCCCGGGGGGAGCAAACACCGGGGAGCTGTTTTTT | CASCPGGANTGELFF
TRBJ2-3 | TRBV4-3 | . | TRBD2 | TGCGCCAGCAGCCAAGTCACAGGGCGGGAGGTGACAGATACGCAGTATTTT | CASSQVTGREVTDTQYF
TRBJ2-2 | TRBV9 | . | . | TGTGCCAGCAGCCCCGCGGTCTTAGGATCCGGGGAGCTGTTTTTT | CASSPAVLGSGELFF
TRBJ2-1 | TRBV5-4 | . | . | TGTGCCAGCACCCGTTCTTCAGGGAACTACAATGAGCAGTTCTTC | CASTRSSGNYNEQFF
TRBJ1-1 | TRBV28 | . | TRBD1 | TGTGCCAGCAGTTTATGGGGACAGGGTAACACTGAAGCTTTCTTT | CASSLWGQGNTEAFF
TRBJ2-7 | TRBV6-5 | . | . | TGTGCCAGCAGTTACGCCAGGGGCGAGCAGTACTTC | CASSYARGEQYF
TRBJ2-2 | TRBV10-1 | . | . | TGCGCCAGCAGCGCGGGACCCAGGACCGGGGAGCTGTTTTTT | CASSAGPRTGELFF
TRBJ2-3 | TRBV19 | . | . | TGTGCCAGTAGTTTCGGACAGTCAGATACGCAGTATTTT | CASSFGQSDTQYF
TRBJ1-2 | TRBV5-8 | . | TRBD1 | TGTGCCAGCAGGTTCAGGGGGAGCTATGGCTACACCTTC | CASRFRGSYGYTF
TRBJ1-1 | TRBV5-1 | . | TRBD1 | TGCGCCAGCAGCCTCCGGGACAGGGCGATGAACACTGAAGCTTTCTTT | CASSLRDRAMNTEAFF
TRBJ1-1 | TRBV28 | once | . | TGTGCCAGCAGTCCCCTATTGGGACAACAAAACACTGAAGCTTTCTTT | CASSPLLGQQNTEAFF
TRBJ2-7 | TRBV6-6 | . | TRBD1 | TGTGCCAGCAGCGCCGGGACAGTCCTCTACGAGCAGTACTTC | CASSAGTVLYEQYF
TRBJ2-3 | TRBV29-1 | . | . | TGCAGCGTTGTTCAGGCGTCAGATACGCAGTATTTT | CSVVQASDTQYF